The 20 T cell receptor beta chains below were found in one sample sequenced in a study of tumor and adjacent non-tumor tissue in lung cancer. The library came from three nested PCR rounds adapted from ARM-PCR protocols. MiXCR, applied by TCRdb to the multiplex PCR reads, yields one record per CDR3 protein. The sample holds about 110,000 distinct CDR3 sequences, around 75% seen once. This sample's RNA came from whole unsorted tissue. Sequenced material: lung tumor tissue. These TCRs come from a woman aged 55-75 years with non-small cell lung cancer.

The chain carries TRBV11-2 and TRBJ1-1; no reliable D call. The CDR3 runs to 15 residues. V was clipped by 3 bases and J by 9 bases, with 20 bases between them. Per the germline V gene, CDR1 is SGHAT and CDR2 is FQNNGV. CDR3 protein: CASSLTLGLNAKAFF. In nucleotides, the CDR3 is TGTGCCAGCAGCTTGACCCTCGGACTAAACGCTAAAGCTTTCTTT.

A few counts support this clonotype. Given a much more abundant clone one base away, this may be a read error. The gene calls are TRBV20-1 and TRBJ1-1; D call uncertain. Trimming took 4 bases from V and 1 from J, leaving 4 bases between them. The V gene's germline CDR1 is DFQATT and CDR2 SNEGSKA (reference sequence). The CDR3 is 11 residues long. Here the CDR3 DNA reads TGCAGTGCTATTGGGAACACTGAAGCTTTCTTT. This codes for CSAIGNTEAFF.

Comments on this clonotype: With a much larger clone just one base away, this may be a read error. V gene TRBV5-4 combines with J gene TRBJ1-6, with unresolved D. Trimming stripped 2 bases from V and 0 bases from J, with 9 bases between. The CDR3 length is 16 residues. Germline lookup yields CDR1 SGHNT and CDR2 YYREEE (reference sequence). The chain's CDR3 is CASSFNPNSYNSPLHF. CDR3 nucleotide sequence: TGTGCCAGCAGCTTTAACCCGAACTCCTATAATTCACCCCTCCACTTT.

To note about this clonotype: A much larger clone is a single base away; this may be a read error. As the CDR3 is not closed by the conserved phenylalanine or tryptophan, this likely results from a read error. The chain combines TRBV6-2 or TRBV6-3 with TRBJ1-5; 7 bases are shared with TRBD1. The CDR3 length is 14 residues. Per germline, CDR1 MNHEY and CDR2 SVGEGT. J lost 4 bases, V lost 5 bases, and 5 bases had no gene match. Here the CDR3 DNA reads TGTGCCAGCAGTCTGGGGACAGAGAATCAGCCCCAGCATATT. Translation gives CASSLGTENQPQHI.

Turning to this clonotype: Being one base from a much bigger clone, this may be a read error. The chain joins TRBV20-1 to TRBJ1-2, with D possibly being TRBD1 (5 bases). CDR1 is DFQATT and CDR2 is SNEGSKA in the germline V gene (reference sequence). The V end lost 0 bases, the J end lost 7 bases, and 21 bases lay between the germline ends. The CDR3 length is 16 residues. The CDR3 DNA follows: TGCAGTGCTAGAGATGCGCGGGCAGGGAATAGGGGTGGCTACACCTTC. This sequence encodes CSARDARAGNRGGYTF.

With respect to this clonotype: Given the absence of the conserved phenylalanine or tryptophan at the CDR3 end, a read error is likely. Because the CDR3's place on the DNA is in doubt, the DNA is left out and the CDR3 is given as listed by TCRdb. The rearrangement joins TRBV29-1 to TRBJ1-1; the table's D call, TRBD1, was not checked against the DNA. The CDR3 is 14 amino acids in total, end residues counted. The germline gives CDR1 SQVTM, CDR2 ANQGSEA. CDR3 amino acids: CTVGPDGTGFEAFS.

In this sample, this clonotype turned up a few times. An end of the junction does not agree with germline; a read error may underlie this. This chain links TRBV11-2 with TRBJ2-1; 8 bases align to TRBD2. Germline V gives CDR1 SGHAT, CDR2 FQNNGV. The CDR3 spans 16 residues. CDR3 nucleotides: TGTGCCAGCCGCTTAGGACGGGGGGGCCTTCGTAATGAGCAGTTCTTC. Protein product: CASRLGRGGLRNEQFF.

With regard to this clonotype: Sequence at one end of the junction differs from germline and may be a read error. For the CDR3, the DNA is TGCGTCAGCAGCTTCGAGAACATTGAAGCTTTCTTT. This translates into CVSSFENIEAFF. The chain is built from TRBV11-3 and TRBJ1-1; the D is unclear. Per the germline V gene, CDR1 is SGHNT and CDR2 is YENEEA. The CDR3 contains 12 residues.

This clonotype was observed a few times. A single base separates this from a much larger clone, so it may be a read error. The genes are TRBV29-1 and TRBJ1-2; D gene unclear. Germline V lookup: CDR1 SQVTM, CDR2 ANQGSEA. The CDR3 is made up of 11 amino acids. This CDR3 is CGVVGGLGYTF. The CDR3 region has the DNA TGCGGCGTTGTTGGAGGGCTTGGCTACACCTTC.

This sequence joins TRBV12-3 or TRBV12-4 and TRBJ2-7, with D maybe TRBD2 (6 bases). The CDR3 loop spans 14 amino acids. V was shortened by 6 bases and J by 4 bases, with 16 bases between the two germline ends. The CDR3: CASSPGRGPYEQYF. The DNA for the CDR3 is TGTGCCAGCAGCCCAGGGCGGGGACCATACGAGCAGTACTTC.

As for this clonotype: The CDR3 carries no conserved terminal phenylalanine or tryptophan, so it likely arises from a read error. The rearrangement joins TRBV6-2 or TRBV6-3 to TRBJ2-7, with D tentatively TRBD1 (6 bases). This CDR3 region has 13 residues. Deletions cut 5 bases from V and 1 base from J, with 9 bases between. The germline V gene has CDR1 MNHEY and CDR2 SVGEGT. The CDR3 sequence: CASSRQVSYEQYL. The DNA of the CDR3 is TGTGCCAGCAGTAGACAGGTATCCTACGAGCAGTACTTA.

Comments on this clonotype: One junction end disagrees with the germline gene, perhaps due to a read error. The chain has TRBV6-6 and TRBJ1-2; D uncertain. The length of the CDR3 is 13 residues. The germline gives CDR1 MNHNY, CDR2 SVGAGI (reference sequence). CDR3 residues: CTSSLDPNYGYTF. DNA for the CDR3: TGTACCAGCAGTCTGGACCCTAACTATGGCTACACCTTT.

CDR3 in amino acids: CASDTHSGNTIYF. DNA of the CDR3: TGTGCCAGCGACACCCACTCTGGAAACACCATATATTTT. The V gene is TRBV6-1, the J gene TRBJ1-3; D remains ambiguous. V was cut by 8 bases and J by 0 bases, with 8 bases left in between. Germline V lookup: CDR1 MNHNS, CDR2 SASEGT. The CDR3 covers 13 residues.

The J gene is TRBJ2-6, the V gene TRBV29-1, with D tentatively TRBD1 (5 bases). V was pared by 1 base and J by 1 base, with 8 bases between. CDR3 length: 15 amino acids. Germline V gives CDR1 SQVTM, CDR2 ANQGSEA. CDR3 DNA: TGCAGCGTTGAAGGACAGATTTCTGGGGCCAACGTCCTGACTTTC. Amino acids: CSVEGQISGANVLTF.

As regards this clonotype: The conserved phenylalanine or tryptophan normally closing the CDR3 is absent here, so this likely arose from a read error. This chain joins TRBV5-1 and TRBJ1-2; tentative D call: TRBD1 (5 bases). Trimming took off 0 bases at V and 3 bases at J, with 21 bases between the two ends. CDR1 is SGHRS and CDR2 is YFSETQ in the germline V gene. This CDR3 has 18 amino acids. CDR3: CASSLAPGREGTYYGYTL. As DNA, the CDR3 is TGCGCCAGCAGCTTGGCTCCCGGTAGGGAGGGGACCTACTATGGCTACACCTTA.

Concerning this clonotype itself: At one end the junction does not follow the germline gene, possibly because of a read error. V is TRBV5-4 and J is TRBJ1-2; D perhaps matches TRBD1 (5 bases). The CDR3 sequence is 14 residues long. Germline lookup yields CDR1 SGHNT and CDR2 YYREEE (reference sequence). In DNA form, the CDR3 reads TGTGCCAGCACCTGGGGCTGGCGAGACTATGGCTACATCTTC. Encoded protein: CASTWGWRDYGYIF.

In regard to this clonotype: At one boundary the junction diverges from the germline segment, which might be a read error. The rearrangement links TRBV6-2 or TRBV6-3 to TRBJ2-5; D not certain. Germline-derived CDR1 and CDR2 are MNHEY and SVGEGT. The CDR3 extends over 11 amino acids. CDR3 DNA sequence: TGTGTCAGCAGAAAATTCGAGACCCAGTACTTC. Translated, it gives CVSRKFETQYF.

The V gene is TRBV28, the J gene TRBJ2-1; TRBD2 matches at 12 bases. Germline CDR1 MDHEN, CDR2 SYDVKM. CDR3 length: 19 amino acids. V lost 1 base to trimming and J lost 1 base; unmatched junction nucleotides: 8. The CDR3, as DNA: TGTGCCAGCAGTTTATTGGGGGCTAGCGGGAGGGGTTCCTACAATGAGCAGTTCTTC. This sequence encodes CASSLLGASGRGSYNEQFF.

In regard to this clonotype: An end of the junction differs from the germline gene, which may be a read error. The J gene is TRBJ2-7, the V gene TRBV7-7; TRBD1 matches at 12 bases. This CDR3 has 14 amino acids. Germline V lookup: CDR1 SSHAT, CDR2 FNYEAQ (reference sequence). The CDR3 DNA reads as TGTGCTAGCAGCATGGGACAGGGGGCGTACGAGCAGTACTTC. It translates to CASSMGQGAYEQYF.

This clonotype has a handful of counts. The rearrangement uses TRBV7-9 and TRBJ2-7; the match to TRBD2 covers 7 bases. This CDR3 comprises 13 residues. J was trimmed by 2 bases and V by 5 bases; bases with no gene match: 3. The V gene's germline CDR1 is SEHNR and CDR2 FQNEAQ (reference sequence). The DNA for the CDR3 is TGTGCCAGCAGCCGGGGGGAGGCCTACGAGCAGTACTTC. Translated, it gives CASSRGEAYEQYF.